This T cell receptor (beta chain) was captured in a study of blood T cell repertoires in COVID-19. The overall study: PBMCs, B-cell-depleted T cells, or T cells were the source of the cDNA or gDNA that made up the material.

The CDR3 is made up of 12 amino acids. Germline CDR1 and CDR2: LNHDA and SQIVND (reference sequence). V was trimmed by 5 bases and J by 7 bases, leaving 11 bases between them. Original analysis: It was from reference gene primer amplification that nucleated cell counts were estimated. Assay: immunoSEQ multiplex PCR; the TCRdb copy retains only in-frame clones and omits some. V and J calls plus clone size are reproduced from that table; the DNA served to infer D and trimming. The sample includes about 280,000 clones, 85% of them seen just once. Participants, 18 to 89 years old, spanned approximately 26 US areas. Donors were grouped by their self-reported clinical history.

Material for sequencing was PBMCs or T cells enriched from blood (not recorded which). This clonotype was obtained from a woman in her 50s who had recovered from COVID-19. This chain links TRBV19 with TRBJ1-1; D perhaps matches TRBD1 (5 bases). The CDR3 DNA reads as TGTGCCAGTAGTCCACGAAGGGGTGAAGCTTTCTTT. As protein: CASSPRRGEAFF.